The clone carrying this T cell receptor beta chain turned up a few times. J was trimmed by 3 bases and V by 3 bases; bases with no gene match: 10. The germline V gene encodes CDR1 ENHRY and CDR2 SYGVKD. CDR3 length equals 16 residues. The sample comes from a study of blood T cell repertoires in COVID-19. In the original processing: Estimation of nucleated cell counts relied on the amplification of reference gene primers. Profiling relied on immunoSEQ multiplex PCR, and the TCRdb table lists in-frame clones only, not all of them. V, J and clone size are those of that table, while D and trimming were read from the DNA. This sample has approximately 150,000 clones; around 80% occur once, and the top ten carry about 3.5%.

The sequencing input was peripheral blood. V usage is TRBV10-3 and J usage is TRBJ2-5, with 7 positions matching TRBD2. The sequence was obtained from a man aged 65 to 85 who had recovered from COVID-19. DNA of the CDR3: TGTGCCATCAGTGACCCGGGGACTACTAGTGAAGAGACCCAGTACTTC. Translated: CAISDPGTTSEETQYF.